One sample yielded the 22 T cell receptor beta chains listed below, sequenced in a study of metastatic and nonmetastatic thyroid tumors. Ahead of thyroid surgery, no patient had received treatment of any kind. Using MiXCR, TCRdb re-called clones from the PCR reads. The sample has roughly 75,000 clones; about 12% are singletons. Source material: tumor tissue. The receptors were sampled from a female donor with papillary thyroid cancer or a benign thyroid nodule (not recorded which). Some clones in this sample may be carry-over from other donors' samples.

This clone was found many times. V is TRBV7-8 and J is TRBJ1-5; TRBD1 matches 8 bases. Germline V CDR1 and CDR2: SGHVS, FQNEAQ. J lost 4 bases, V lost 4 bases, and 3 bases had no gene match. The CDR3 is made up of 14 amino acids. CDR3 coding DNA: TGTGCCAGCAGCTGGGACAGGACTAATCAGCCCCAGCATTTT. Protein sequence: CASSWDRTNQPQHF. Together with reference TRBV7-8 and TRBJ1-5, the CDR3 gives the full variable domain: GAGVSQSPRYKVAKRGQDVALRCDPISGHVSLFWYQQALGQGPEFLTYFQNEAQLDKSGLPSDRFFAERPEGSVSTLKIQRTQQEDSAVYLCASSWDRTNQPQHFGDGTRLSIL.

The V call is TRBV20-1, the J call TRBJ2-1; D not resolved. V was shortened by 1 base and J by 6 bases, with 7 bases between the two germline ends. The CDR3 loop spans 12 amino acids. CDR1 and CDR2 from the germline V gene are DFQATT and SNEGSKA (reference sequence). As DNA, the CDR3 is TGCAGTGCTAGAGTAGCAGGCAATGAGCAGTTCTTC. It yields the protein CSARVAGNEQFF.

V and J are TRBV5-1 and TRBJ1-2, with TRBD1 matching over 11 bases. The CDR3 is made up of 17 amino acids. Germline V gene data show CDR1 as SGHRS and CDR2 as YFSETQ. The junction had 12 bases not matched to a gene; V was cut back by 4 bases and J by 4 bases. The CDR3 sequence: CASSPGTGGRLGYGYTF. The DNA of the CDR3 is TGCGCCAGCAGCCCCGGGACAGGGGGAAGGTTAGGCTATGGCTACACCTTC. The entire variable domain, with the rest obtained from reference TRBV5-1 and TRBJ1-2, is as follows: KAGVTQTPRYLIKTRGQQVTLSCSPISGHRSVSWYQQTPGQGLQFLFEYFSETQRNKGNFPGRFSGRQFSNSRSEMNVSTLELGDSALYLCASSPGTGGRLGYGYTFGSGTRLTVV.

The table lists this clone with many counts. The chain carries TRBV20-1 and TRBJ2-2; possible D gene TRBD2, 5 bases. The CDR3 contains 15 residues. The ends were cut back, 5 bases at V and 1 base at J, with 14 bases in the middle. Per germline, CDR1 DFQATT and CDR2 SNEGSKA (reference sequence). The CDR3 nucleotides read TGCAGTGCTCGCGGGCCAGGAAGGAACACCGGGGAGCTGTTTTTT. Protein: CSARGPGRNTGELFF.

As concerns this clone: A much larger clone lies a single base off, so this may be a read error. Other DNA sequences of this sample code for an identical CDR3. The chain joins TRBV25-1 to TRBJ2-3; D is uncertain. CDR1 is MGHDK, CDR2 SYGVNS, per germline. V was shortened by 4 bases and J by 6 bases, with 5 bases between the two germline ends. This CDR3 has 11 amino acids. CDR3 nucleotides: TGTGCCAGCAGTGGTGGTGATACGCAGTATTTT. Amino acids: CASSGGDTQYF.

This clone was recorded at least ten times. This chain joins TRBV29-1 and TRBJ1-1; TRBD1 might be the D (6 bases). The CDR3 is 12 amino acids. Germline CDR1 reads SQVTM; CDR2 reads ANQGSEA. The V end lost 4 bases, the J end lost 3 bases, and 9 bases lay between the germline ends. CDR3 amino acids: CSVVQGDTEAFF. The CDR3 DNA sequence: TGCAGCGTTGTACAGGGCGACACTGAAGCTTTCTTT.

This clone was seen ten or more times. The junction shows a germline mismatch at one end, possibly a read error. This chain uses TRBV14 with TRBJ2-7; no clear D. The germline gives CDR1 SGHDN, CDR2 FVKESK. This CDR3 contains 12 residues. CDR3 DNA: TGTGCCAGCAGCCAATTCCGGACCAGTCAGGACTTC. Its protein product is CASSQFRTSQDF.

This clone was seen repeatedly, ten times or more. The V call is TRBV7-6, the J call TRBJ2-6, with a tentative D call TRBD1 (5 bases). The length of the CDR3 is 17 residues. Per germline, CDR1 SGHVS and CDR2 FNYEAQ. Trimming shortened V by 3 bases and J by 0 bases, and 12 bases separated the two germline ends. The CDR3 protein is CASSFARVLSGANVLTF. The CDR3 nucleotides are TGTGCCAGCAGCTTCGCCAGGGTACTCTCTGGGGCCAACGTCCTGACTTTC.

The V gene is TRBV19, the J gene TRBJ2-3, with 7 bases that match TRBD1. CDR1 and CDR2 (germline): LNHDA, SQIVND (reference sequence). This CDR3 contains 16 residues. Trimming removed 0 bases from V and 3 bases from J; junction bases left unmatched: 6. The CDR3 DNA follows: TGTGCCAGTAGTATAGAGGCAGGGGGACGAACAGATACGCAGTATTTT. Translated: CASSIEAGGRTDTQYF.

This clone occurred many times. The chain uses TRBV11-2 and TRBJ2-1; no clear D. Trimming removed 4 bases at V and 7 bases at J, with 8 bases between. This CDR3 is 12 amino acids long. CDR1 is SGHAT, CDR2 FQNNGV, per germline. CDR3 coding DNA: TGTGCCAGCAGCTGGAACTCTAATGAGCAGTTCTTC. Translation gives CASSWNSNEQFF.

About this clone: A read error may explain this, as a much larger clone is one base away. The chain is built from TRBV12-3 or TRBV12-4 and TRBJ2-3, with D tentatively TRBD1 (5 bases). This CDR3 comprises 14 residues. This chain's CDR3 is CASTPQAGTYTQYF. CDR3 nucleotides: TGTGCCAGCACCCCACAGGCAGGCACATATACGCAGTATTTT.

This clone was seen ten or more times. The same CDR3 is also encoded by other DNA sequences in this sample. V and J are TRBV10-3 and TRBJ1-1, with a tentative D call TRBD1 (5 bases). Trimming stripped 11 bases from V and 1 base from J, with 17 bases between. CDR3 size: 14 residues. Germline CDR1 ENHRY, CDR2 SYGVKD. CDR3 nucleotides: TGTGCCGTCGCTAGGGGTATAGGGAACACTGAAGCTTTCTTT. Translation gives CAVARGIGNTEAFF.

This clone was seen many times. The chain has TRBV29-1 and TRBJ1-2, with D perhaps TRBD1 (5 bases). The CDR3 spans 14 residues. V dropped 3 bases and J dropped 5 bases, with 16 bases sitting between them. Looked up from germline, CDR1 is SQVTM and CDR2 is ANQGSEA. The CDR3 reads CSVDPTQEVYGYTF. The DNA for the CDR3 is TGCAGCGTTGACCCCACACAGGAGGTTTATGGCTACACCTTC. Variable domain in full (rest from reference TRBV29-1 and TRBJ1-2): SAVISQKPSRDICQRGTSLTIQCQVDSQVTMMFWYRQQPGQSLTLIATANQGSEATYESGFVIDKFPISRPNLTFSTLTVSNMSPEDSSIYLCSVDPTQEVYGYTFGSGTRLTVV.

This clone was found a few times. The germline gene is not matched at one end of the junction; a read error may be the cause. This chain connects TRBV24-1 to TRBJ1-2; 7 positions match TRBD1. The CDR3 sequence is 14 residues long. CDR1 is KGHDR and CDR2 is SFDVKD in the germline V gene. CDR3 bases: TGTGCCACCATTGATCCAGGGGGTAGCTATGGCTACACCTTC. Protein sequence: CATIDPGGSYGYTF.

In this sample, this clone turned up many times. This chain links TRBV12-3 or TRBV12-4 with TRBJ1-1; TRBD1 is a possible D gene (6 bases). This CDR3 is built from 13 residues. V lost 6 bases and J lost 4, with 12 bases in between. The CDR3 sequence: CASRVRGFTEAFF. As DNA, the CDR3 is TGTGCCAGCAGGGTCAGGGGATTCACTGAAGCTTTCTTT.

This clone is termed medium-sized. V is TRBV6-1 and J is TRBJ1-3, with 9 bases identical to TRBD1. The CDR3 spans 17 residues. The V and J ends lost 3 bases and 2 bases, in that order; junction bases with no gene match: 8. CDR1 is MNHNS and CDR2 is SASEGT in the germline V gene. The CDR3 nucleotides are TGTGCCAGCAGTGAGGTGAACAGGGGGCGAGCTGGAAACACCATATATTTT. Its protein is CASSEVNRGRAGNTIYF.

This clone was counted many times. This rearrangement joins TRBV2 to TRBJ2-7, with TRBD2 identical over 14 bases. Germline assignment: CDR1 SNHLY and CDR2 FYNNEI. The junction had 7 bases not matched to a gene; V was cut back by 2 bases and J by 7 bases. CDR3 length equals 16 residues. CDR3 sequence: CASSELGLAGAYEQYF. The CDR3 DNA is TGTGCCAGCAGTGAACTGGGACTAGCGGGAGCTTATGAGCAGTACTTC.

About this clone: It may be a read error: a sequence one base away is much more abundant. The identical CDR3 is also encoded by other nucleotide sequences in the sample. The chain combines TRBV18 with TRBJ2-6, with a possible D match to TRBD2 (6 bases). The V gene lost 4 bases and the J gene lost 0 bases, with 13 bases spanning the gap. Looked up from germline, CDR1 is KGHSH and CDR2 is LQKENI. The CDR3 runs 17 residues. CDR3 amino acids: CASSLAAGYSGANVLTF. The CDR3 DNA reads TGTGCCAGCTCACTAGCAGCGGGCTACTCTGGGGCCAACGTCCTGACTTTC.

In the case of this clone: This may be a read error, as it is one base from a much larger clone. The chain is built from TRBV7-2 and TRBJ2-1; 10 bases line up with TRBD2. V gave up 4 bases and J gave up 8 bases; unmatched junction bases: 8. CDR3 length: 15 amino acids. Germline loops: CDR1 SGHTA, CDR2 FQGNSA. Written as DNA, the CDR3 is TGTGCCAGCAGCTCAGCGGGAGGGGGGTTGGATGAGCAGTTCTTC. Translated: CASSSAGGGLDEQFF.

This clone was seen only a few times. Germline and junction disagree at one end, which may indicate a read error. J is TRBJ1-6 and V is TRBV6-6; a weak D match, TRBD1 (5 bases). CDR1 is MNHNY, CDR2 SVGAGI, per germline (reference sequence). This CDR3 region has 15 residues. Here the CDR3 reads CASGYRFQGNPPLHF. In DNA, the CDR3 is TGTGCCAGCGGTTACCGTTTCCAGGGAAACCCACCCCTCCACTTT.

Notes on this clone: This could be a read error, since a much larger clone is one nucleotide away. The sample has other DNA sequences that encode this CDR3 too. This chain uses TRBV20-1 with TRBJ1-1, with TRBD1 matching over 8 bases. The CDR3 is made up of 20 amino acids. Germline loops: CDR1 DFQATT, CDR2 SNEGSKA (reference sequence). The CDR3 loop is CSARNPAGQGPVVWNTEAFF. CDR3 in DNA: TGCAGTGCTAGGAACCCTGCTGGACAGGGACCCGTTGTTTGGAACACTGAAGCCTTCTTT.

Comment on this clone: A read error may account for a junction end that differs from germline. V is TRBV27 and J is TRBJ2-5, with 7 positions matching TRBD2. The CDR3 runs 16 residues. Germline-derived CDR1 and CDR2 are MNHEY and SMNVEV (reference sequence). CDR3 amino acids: CAGSLREARGQETKCF. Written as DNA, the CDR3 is TGTGCCGGCAGTTTACGGGAGGCGCGGGGTCAAGAGACCAAGTGCTTC.